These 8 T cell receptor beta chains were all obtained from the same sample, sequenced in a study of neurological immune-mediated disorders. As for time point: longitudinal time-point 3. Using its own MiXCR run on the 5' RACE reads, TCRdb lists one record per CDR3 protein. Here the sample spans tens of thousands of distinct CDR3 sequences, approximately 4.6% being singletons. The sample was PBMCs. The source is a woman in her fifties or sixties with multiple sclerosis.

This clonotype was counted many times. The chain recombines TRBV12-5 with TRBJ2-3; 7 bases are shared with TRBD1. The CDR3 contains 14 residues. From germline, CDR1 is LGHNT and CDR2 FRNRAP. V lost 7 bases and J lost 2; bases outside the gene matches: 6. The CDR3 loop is CASARDRVTDTQYF. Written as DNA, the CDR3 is TGTGCTAGTGCCCGGGACAGAGTCACAGATACGCAGTATTTT.

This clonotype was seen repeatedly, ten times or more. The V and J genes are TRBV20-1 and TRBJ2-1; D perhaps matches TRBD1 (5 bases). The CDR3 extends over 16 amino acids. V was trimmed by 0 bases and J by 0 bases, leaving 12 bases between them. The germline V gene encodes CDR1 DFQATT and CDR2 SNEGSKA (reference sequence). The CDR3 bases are TGCAGTGCTAGAGATCTCATGGGGCCCTCCTACAATGAGCAGTTCTTC. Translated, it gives CSARDLMGPSYNEQFF.

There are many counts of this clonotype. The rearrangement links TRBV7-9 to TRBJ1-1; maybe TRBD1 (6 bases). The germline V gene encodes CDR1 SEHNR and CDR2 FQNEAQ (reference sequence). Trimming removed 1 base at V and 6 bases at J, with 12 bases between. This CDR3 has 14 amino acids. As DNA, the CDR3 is TGTGCCAGCAGCTTAGAGGGGGGAGTCGCTGAAGCTTTCTTT. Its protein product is CASSLEGGVAEAFF.

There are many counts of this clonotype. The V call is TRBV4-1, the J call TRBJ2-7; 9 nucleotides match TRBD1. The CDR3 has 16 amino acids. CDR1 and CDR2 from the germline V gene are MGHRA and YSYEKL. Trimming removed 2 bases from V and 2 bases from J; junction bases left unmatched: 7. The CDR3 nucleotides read TGCGCCAGCAGCCAACGCGAGGGACAGGGCCCCTACGAGCAGTACTTC. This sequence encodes CASSQREGQGPYEQYF.

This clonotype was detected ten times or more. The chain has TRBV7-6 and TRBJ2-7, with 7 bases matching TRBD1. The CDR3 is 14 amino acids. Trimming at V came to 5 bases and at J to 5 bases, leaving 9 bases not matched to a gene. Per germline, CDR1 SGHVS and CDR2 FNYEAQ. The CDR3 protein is CASSQLQGRNEQYF. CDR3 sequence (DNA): TGTGCCAGCAGCCAACTACAGGGGCGGAACGAGCAGTACTTC. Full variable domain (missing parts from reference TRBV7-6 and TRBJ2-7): GAGVSQSPRYKVTKRGQDVALRCDPISGHVSLYWYRQALGQGPEFLTYFNYEAQQDKSGLPNDRFSAERPEGSISTLTIQRTEQRDSAMYRCASSQLQGRNEQYFGPGTRLTVT.

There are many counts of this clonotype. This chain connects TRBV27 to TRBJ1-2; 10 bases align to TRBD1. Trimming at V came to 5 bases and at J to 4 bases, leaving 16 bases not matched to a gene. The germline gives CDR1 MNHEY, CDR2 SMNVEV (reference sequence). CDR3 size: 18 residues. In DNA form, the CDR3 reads TGTGCCAGCAGTACAATACCGTCGGGACAGGGGACAATCTATGGCTACACCTTC. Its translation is CASSTIPSGQGTIYGYTF.

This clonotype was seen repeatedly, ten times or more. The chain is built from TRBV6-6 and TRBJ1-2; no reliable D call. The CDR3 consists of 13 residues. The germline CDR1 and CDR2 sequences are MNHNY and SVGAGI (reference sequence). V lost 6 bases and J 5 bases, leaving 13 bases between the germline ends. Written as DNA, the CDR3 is TGTGCCAGCAGGTCCGGGGAATTTTATGGCTACACCTTC. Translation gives CASRSGEFYGYTF.

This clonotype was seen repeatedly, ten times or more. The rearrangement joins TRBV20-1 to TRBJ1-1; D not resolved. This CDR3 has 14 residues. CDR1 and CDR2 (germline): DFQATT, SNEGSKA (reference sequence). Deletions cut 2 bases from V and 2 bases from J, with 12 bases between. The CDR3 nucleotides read TGCAGTGCTAGAAGTTCAGGTGGAAACACTGAAGCTTTCTTT. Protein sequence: CSARSSGGNTEAFF.